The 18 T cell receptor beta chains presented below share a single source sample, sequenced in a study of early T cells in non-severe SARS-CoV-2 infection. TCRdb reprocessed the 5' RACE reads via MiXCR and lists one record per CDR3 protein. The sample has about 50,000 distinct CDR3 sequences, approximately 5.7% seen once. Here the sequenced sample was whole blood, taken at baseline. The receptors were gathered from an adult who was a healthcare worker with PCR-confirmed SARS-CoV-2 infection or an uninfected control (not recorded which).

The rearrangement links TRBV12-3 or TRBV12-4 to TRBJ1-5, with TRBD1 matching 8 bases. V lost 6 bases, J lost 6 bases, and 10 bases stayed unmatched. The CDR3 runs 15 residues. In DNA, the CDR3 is TGTGCCAGCAGCGAAAAACGGACAGGGCCTCAGCCCCAGCATTTT. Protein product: CASSEKRTGPQPQHF.

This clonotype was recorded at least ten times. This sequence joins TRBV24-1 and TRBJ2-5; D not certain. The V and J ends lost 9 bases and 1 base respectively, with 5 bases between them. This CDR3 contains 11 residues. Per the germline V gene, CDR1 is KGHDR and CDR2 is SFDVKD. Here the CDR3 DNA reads TGTGCCACCCAAGGCCAAGAGACCCAGTACTTC. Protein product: CATQGQETQYF.

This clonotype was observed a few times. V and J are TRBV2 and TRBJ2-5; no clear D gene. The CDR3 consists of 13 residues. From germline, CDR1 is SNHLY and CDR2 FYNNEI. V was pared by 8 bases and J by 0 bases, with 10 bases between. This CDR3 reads CASGRDNQETQYF. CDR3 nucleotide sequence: TGTGCCAGCGGTCGAGACAACCAAGAGACCCAGTACTTC.

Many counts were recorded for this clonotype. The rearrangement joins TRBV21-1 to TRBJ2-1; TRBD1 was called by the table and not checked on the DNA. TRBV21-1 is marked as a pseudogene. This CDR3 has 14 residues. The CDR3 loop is CAAQGERAHNEQFF. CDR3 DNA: TGTGCCGCCCAGGGGGAGCGGGCCCACAATGAGCAGTTCTTC.

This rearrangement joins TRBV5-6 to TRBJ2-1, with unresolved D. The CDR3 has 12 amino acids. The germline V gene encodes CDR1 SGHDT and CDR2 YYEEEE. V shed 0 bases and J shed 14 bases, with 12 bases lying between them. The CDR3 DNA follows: TGTGCCAGCAGCTTGGCCGGGCTAGTGGAGTTCTTC. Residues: CASSLAGLVEFF.

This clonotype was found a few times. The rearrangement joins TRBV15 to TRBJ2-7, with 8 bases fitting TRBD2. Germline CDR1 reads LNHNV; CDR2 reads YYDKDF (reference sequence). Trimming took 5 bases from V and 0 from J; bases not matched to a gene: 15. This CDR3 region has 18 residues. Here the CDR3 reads CATSHPGAGGRSSYEQYF. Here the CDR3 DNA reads TGTGCCACCAGCCACCCGGGGGCGGGGGGTCGAAGCTCCTACGAGCAGTACTTC.

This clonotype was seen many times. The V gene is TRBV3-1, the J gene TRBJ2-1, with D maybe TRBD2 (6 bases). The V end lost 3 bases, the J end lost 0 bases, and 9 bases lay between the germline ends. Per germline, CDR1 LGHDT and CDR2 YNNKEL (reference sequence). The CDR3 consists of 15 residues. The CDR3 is CASSQGAGSYNEQFF. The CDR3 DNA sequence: TGTGCCAGCAGCCAGGGAGCGGGCTCCTACAATGAGCAGTTCTTC.

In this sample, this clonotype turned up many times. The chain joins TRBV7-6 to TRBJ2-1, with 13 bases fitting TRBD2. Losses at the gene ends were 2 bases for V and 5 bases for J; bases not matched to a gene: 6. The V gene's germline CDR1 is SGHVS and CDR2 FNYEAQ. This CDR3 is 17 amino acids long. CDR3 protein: CASSLWRLAGGDNEQFF. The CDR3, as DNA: TGTGCCAGCAGCTTATGGCGACTAGCGGGAGGCGACAATGAGCAGTTCTTC.

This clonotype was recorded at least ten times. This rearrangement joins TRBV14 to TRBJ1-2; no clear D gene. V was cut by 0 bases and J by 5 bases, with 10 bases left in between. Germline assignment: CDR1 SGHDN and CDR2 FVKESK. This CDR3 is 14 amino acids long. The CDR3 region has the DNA TGTGCCAGCAGCCAAGAAGACGGGAGGTATGGCTACACCTTC. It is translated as CASSQEDGRYGYTF.

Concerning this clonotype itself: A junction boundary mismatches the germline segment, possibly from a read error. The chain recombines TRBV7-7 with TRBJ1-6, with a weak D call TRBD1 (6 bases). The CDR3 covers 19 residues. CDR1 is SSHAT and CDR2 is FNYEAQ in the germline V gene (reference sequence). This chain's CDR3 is CASSLRFGQWSSYKSPLHF. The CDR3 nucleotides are TGTGCCAGCAGCTTACGGTTTGGACAGTGGAGCTCCTATAAATCACCCCTCCACTTT.

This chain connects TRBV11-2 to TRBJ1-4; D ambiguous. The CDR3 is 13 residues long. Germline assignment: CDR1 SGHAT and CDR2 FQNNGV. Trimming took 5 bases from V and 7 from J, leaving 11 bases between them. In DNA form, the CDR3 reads TGTGCCAGCAGCCCCCCCAGGACTGAAAAACTGTTTTTT. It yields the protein CASSPPRTEKLFF. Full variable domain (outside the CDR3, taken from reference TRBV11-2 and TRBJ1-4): EAGVAQSPRYKIIEKRQSVAFWCNPISGHATLYWYQQILGQGPKLLIQFQNNGVVDDSQLPKDRFSAERLKGVDSTLKIQPAKLEDSAVYLCASSPPRTEKLFFGSGTQLSVL.

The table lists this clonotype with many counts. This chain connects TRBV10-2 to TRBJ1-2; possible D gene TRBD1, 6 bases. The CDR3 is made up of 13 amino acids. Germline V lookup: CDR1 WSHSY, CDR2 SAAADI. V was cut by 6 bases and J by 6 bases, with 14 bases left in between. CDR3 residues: CASSQGQTDGYTF. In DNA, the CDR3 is TGCGCCAGCAGCCAAGGACAGACAGATGGCTACACCTTC.

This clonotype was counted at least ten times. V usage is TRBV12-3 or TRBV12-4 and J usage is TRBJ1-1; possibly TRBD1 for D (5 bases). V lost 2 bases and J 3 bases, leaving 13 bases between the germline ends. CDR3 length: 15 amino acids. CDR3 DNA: TGTGCCAGCAGTTTATTTGGGGGGGTGGACACTGAAGCTTTCTTT. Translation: CASSLFGGVDTEAFF.

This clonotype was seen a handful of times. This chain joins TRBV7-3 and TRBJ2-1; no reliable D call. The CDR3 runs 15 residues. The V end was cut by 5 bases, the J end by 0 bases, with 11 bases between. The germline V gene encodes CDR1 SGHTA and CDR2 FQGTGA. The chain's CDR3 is CASSVTFSSYNEQFF. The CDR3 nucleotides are TGTGCCAGCAGCGTCACTTTTAGCTCCTACAATGAGCAGTTCTTC.

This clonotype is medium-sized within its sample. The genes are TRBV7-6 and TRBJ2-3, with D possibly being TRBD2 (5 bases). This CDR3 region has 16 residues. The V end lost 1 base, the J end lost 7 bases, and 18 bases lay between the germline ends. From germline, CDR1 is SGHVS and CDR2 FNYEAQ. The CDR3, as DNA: TGTGCCAGCAGCTTAGAATGGGTGGGAGAAGGATATACGCAGTATTTT. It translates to CASSLEWVGEGYTQYF. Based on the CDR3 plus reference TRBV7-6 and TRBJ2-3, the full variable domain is GAGVSQSPRYKVTKRGQDVALRCDPISGHVSLYWYRQALGQGPEFLTYFNYEAQQDKSGLPNDRFSAERPEGSISTLTIQRTEQRDSAMYRCASSLEWVGEGYTQYFGPGTRLTVL.

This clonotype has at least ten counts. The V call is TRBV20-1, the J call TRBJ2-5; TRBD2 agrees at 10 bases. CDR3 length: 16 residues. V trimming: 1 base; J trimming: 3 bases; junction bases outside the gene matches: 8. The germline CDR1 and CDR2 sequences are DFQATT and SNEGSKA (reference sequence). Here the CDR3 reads CSARGLAGVPKETQYF. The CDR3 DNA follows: TGCAGTGCTAGAGGACTAGCGGGCGTACCTAAAGAGACCCAGTACTTC.

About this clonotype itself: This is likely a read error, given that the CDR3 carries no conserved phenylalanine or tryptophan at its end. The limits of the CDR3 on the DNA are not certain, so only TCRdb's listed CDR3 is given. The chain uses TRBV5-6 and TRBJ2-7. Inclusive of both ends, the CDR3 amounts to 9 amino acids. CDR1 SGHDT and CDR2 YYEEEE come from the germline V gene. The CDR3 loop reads CASSQKPGP.

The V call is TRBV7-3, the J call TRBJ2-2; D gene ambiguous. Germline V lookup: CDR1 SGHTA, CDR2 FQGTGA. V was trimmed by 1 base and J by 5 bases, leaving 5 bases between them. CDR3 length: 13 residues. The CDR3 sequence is CASSLRSTGELFF. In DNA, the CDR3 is TGTGCCAGCAGCTTAAGATCGACCGGGGAGCTGTTTTTT.